A selection of T cell receptor beta chains follows, all from one sample in a study of cytomegalovirus exposure and HLA in healthy donors. Some clones are missing from TCRdb's copy, which holds only in-frame ones; the method was immunoSEQ multiplex PCR. The sample holds roughly 92,000 clones, about 80% seen once. Sequencing was done on a sample of PBMCs. These receptors were taken from a woman between 50 and 59 years old in good health and CMV-seropositive. CDR3s include the opening cysteine and the closing phenylalanine or tryptophan. D genes are given only for firm matches. Expanded clones are given a class, and other clones once, few, many or no size at all.

d_call j_call clone_size v_call cdr3_nt cdr3_aa
TRBD1 TRBJ1-2 . TRBV28 TGTGCCAGCAGCCGACAGGGCTATGGCTACACCTTC CASSRQGYGYTF
. TRBJ1-2 . TRBV30 TGTGCCTGGAGTGTACTTTTACGGGGAGGCTATGGCTACACCTTC CAWSVLLRGGYGYTF
. TRBJ1-2 . TRBV5-1 TGCGCCAGCAGCTTGGTTGCGGGGGGGGACTATGGCTACACCTTC CASSLVAGGDYGYTF
TRBD2 TRBJ2-3 . TRBV7-9 TGTTCCAGCAGCCCTCGAGGGACTAGCGGGCGGGGGGATACGCAGTATTTT CSSSPRGTSGRGDTQYF
TRBD2 TRBJ2-1 . TRBV7-7 TGTGCTAGCAGCTTAACTAGCGGGATCGCCGGAGAGCAGTTCTTC CASSLTSGIAGEQFF
TRBD1 TRBJ1-2 . TRBV19 TGTGCCAGTAGTCGGCAAGACAGGGGCGGAGGCTACACCTTC CASSRQDRGGGYTF
TRBD1 TRBJ1-1 . TRBV2 TGTGCCATCAACAGGGGCCAGGACACTGAAGCTTTCTTT CAINRGQDTEAFF
. TRBJ2-4 . TRBV27 TGTGCCAGCAGTTTGGCAGGGGCGGGGGACATTCAGTACTTC CASSLAGAGDIQYF
. TRBJ2-7 . TRBV7-3 TGTGCCAGCAGCTCTTCGGGAGAGCAGTACTTC CASSSSGEQYF
. TRBJ2-1 . TRBV11-2 TGTGCCAGCAGCCAGGGGGCTAGCGGAGCCTACAATGAGCAGTTCTTC CASSQGASGAYNEQFF
. TRBJ1-1 . TRBV12-5 TGTGCTAGTGTCTGGGGCCTGACGAACACTGAAGCTTTCTTT CASVWGLTNTEAFF
TRBD2 TRBJ2-7 once TRBV6-6 TGTGCCAGCAGTTACTCCGGGACTAGCGGGGACTACGAGCAGTACTTC CASSYSGTSGDYEQYF
TRBD1 TRBJ1-4 . TRBV19 TGTGCCAGTAGTCCAGGACAGGTCCTCAATGAAAAACTGTTTTTT CASSPGQVLNEKLFF
TRBD2 TRBJ2-3 . TRBV18 TGTGCCAGCTCACCCGGACTAGCGGGGCCGTTTAGCACAGATACGCAGTATTTT CASSPGLAGPFSTDTQYF
. TRBJ1-3 . TRBV6-1 TGTGCCAGCAGTGATTGGAGGGGCAGCTCTGGAAACACCATATATTTT CASSDWRGSSGNTIYF
TRBD1 TRBJ2-5 once TRBV7-2 TGTGCCAGCAGCCCGGGACAGGGGGCTGGCGGGACCCAGTACTTC CASSPGQGAGGTQYF
. TRBJ2-3 . TRBV7-9 TGTTCCAGCAGCTTATTTATTCTAGCGTACAATCCAGATACGCAGTATTTT CSSSLFILAYNPDTQYF
. TRBJ1-2 few TRBV4-2 TGTGCCAGCAGCCGACCCACGGACAGTAATGGCTACACCTTC CASSRPTDSNGYTF
TRBD2 TRBJ2-3 . TRBV7-9 TGTGCCAGCACCTTGGGACTAGCGGGGGGGGATACGCAGTATTTT CASTLGLAGGDTQYF
TRBD1 TRBJ1-2 . TRBV4-1 TGCGCCAGCAGCCCAGGGGGCAACGGCTATGGCTACACCTTC CASSPGGNGYGYTF
. TRBJ1-5 . TRBV5-5 TGTGCCAGCACCGAACAGGCCCAGGGTCAGCCCCAGCATTTT CASTEQAQGQPQHF
. TRBJ1-1 once TRBV30 TGTGCCTGGACTCGGTCGGGACTTTCAGCTTTCTTT CAWTRSGLSAFF
. TRBJ2-1 . TRBV6-7 TGTGCCAGCATCCCTGACCGACTACCCCACAATGAGCAGTTCTTC CASIPDRLPHNEQFF
. TRBJ2-1 . TRBV19 TGTGCCAGTAGTTGGGGCGCCGGTGAGCAGTTCTTC CASSWGAGEQFF
TRBD1 TRBJ1-4 . TRBV19 TGTGCCAGCGCTATCCAGGGGGCAACTAATGAAAAACTGTTTTTT CASAIQGATNEKLFF
. TRBJ2-1 . TRBV5-1 TGCGCCAGCAGTACCTTCGGGCTAGCCTCCCACAATGAGCAGTTCTTC CASSTFGLASHNEQFF
. TRBJ1-5 . TRBV19 TGTGCCAGTTATGACAAGCAGGGCAATCAGCCCCAGCATTTT CASYDKQGNQPQHF
. TRBJ1-5 . TRBV19 TGTGCCAGTAGTTACCGGGTAGGTGGTCAGCCCCAGCATTTT CASSYRVGGQPQHF
TRBD2 TRBJ2-1 . TRBV5-1 TGCGCCAGTCGGCCCGGGGGAGGGTTCAATGAGCAGTTCTTC CASRPGGGFNEQFF
. TRBJ1-3 . TRBV13 TGTGCCAGCAGCCCCAGGCTTGGGAGGCTCTCTGGAAACACCATATATTTT CASSPRLGRLSGNTIYF
. TRBJ2-5 . TRBV2 TGTGCCAGCATAGGGCTACCGGGGGAGACCCAGTACTTC CASIGLPGETQYF
TRBD1 TRBJ2-7 . TRBV6-5 TGTGCCAGCAGTACCCTGACAGGGCCCTACGAGCAGTACTTC CASSTLTGPYEQYF
. TRBJ1-1 . TRBV9 TGTGCCAGCAGCGGTAGGACGGGGGGCACTGAAGCTTTCTTT CASSGRTGGTEAFF
TRBD2 TRBJ2-2 few TRBV5-1 TGCGCCAGCAGCGTGCCGGGACTAGCGGGAGTGAGCGGGGAGCTGTTTTTT CASSVPGLAGVSGELFF
TRBD2 TRBJ2-1 . TRBV12-5 TGTGCTAGTGGTTTGGGAGGCGGGAGGTACAATGAGCAGTTCTTC CASGLGGGRYNEQFF
TRBD1 TRBJ1-5 . TRBV6-5 TGTGCCAGCAGCCGACAGGGGGCGCAAGGCCAGCCCCAGCATTTT CASSRQGAQGQPQHF
. TRBJ2-1 once TRBV21-1 TGTGCCAGCAGCAACCCAGGTGAGAAGGTAGCGGGAGAGGGCTCCTACAATGAGCAGTTCTTC CASSNPGEKVAGEGSYNEQFF
. TRBJ2-1 . TRBV25-1 TGTGCCGGCGGTGATGTTCGGGGGAGTTTCGATGAGCAGTTCTTC CAGGDVRGSFDEQFF
. TRBJ1-2 . TRBV6-4 TGTGCCAGCAGTGACCGGGCGGGCGAGGTGGGAGGCTACACCTTC CASSDRAGEVGGYTF
. TRBJ2-1 . TRBV10-2 TGCGCCAGCACGAACAACAATGAGCAGTTCTTC CASTNNNEQFF
TRBD1 TRBJ1-6 . TRBV5-1 TGCGCCAGCAGCCAAGGGGACAGCTCCTATAATTCACCCCTCCACTTT CASSQGDSSYNSPLHF
TRBD1 TRBJ2-4 . TRBV20-1 TGCAGTGCCCCGACAGGGAACATTCAGTACTTC CSAPTGNIQYF
TRBD1 TRBJ1-2 . TRBV30 TGTGCCTGGGCTCGGACAGGGGGCAACTATGGCTACACCTTC CAWARTGGNYGYTF